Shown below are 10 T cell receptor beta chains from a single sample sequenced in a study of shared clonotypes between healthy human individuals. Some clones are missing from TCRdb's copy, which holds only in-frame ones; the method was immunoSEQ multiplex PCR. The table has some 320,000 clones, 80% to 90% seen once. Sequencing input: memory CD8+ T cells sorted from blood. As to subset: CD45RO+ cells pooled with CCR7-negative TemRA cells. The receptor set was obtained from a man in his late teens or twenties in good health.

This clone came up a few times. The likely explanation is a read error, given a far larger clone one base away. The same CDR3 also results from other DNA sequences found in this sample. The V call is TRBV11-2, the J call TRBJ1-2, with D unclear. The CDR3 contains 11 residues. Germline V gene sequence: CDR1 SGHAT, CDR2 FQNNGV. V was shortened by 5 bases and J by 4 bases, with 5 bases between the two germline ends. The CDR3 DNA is TGTGCCAGCAGCCTAACCTATGGCTACACCTTC. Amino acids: CASSLTYGYTF.

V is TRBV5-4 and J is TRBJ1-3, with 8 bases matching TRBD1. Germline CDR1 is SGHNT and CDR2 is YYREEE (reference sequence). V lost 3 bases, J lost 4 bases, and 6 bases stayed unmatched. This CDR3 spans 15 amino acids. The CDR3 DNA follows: TGTGCCAGCAGCTACCAGGGGGCGCTGGGAAACACCATATATTTT. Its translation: CASSYQGALGNTIYF. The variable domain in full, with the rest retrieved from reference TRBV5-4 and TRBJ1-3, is ETGVTQSPTHLIKTRGQQVTLRCSSQSGHNTVSWYQQALGQGPQFIFQYYREEENGRGNFPPRFSGLQFPNYSSELNVNALELDDSALYLCASSYQGALGNTIYFGEGSWLTVV.

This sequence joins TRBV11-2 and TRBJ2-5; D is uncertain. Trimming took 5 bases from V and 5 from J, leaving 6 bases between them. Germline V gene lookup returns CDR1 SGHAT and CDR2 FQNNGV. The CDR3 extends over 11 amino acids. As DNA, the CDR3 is TGTGCCAGCAGCCTAACGGAGACCCAGTACTTC. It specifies CASSLTETQYF.

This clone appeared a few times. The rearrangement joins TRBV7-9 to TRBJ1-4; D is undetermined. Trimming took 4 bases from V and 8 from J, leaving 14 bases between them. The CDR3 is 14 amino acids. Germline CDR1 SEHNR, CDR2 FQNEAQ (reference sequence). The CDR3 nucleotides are TGTGCCAGCAGCTCTACTAGGGATGGGGAAAAACTGTTTTTT. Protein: CASSSTRDGEKLFF. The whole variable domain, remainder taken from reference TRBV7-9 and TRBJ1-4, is DTGVSQNPRHKITKRGQNVTFRCDPISEHNRLYWYRQTLGQGPEFLTYFQNEAQLEKSRLLSDRFSAERPKGSFSTLEIQRTEQGDSAMYLCASSSTRDGEKLFFGSGTQLSVL.

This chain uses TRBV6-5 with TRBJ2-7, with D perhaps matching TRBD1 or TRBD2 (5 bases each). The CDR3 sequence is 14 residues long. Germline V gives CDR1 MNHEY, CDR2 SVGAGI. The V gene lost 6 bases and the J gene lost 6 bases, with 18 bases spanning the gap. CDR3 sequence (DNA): TGTGCCAGCAGCACAGGTGCGGACTCGACCGAGCAGTACTTC. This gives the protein CASSTGADSTEQYF.

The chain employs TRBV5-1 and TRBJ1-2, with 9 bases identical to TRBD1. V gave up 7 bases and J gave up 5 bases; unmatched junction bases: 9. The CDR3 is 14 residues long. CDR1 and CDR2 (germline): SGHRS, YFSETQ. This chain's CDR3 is CASSDRGFPYGYTF. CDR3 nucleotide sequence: TGCGCCAGCTCGGACAGGGGCTTTCCATATGGCTACACCTTC. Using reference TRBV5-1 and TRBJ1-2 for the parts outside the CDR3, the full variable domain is KAGVTQTPRYLIKTRGQQVTLSCSPISGHRSVSWYQQTPGQGLQFLFEYFSETQRNKGNFPGRFSGRQFSNSRSEMNVSTLELGDSALYLCASSDRGFPYGYTFGSGTRLTVV.

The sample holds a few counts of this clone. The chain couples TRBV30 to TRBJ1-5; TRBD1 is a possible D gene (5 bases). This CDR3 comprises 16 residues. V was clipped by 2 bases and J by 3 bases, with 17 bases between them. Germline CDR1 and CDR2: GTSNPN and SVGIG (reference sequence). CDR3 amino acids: CAWSPLGGGANQPQHF. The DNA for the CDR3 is TGTGCCTGGAGTCCCCTGGGGGGAGGGGCCAATCAGCCCCAGCATTTT.

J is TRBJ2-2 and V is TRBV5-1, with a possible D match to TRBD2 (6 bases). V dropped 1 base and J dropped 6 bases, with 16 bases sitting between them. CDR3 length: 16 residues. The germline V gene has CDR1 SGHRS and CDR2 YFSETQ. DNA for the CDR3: TGCGCCAGCAGCTTGAGGCAGGACGGAGGGCCCGGGGAGCTGTTTTTT. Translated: CASSLRQDGGPGELFF.

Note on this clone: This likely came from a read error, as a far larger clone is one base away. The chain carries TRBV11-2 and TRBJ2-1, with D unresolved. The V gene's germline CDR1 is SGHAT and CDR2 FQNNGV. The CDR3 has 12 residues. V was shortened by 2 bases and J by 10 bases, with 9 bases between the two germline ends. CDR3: CASSLLDGEQFF. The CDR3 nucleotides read TGTGCCAGCAGCTTATTGGACGGGGAGCAGTTCTTC.

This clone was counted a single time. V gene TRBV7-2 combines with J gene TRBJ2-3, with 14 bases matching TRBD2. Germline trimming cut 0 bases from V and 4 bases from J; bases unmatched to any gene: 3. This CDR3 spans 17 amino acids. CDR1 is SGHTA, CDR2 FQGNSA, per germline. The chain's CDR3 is CASSLAGTSGRSDTQYF. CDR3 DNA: TGTGCCAGCAGCTTAGCGGGGACTAGCGGGAGATCAGATACGCAGTATTTT.